Described below is a single TCR beta chain sequence and its context. The antigen is unknown. CDR1 SEHNR and CDR2 FQNEAQ come from the germline V gene (reference sequence). J lost 3 bases, V lost 5 bases, and 6 bases had no gene match. This CDR3 spans 15 amino acids. Sequencing used immunoSEQ multiplex PCR; TCRdb keeps in-frame clones, though not all of them. The sample holds 200,000 to 250,000 clones, 93% seen once. This sample was taken from a study of T cell responses to AZD1222 COVID-19 vaccine. General study points: Scientists sampled the repertoires only once the peak T cell response had passed.

Sample: peripheral blood, taken on day 0 of MenACWY control vaccination. This sequence joins TRBV7-9 and TRBJ2-3, with TRBD2 matching 9 bases. The source of this sequence is an adult in good health. The CDR3 DNA follows: TGTGCCAGCAGCAAGAGCGGGGGGCCGACAGATACGCAGTATTTT. Translated: CASSKSGGPTDTQYF.